These 26 T cell receptor beta chains share one sample of origin, sequenced in a study of T cell responses to AZD1222 COVID-19 vaccine. Assay used: immunoSEQ multiplex PCR; TCRdb lists only in-frame clones, some missing. In the table there are roughly 140,000 clones, about 89% of which are singletons. The sample was peripheral blood, taken on day 0 of AZD1222 vaccination. These receptors came from an adult in good health.

The rearrangement uses TRBV5-6 and TRBJ1-2; the D gene is possibly TRBD1 (6 bases). Per the germline V gene, CDR1 is SGHDT and CDR2 is YYEEEE. The CDR3 length is 16 residues. V was clipped by 0 bases and J by 4 bases, with 16 bases between them. CDR3 sequence (DNA): TGTGCCAGCAGCTTGGAGGGGGTTGACAGGCGCTATGGCTACACCTTC. Amino acid sequence: CASSLEGVDRRYGYTF. Combining the CDR3 with reference TRBV5-6 and TRBJ1-2 gives the whole variable domain DAGVTQSPTHLIKTRGQQVTLRCSPKSGHDTVSWYQQALGQGPQFIFQYYEEEERQRGNFPDRFSGHQFPNYSSELNVNALLLGDSALYLCASSLEGVDRRYGYTFGSGTRLTVV.

J is TRBJ2-7 and V is TRBV19, with 8 bases that match TRBD2. This CDR3 has 16 amino acids. The V segment lost 2 bases and the J segment 4 bases; nucleotides outside the gene matches: 10. CDR1 and CDR2 (germline): LNHDA, SQIVND (reference sequence). The CDR3 sequence: CASSISVAGLFYEQYF. CDR3 DNA sequence: TGTGCCAGTAGTATAAGCGTAGCGGGGCTGTTTTACGAGCAGTACTTC.

The rearrangement uses TRBV18 and TRBJ1-4; no clear D. Trimming removed 4 bases from V and 7 bases from J, with 16 bases in between. The CDR3 totals 15 residues. Per germline, CDR1 KGHSH and CDR2 LQKENI. The CDR3 coding sequence is TGTGCCAGCTCACTGGGCCGCGCCAGAATTGAAAAACTGTTTTTT. Translation gives CASSLGRARIEKLFF.

The CDR3 bases are TGTGCCAGCAGTGAAGCTGAAACAGGGATCCCCTACGAGCAGTACTTC. It yields the protein CASSEAETGIPYEQYF. The chain is built from TRBV6-1 and TRBJ2-7; possibly TRBD1 for D (6 bases). This CDR3 contains 16 residues. The germline CDR1 and CDR2 sequences are MNHNS and SASEGT. The germline V and J ends were trimmed by 0 bases and 2 bases, with 14 bases remaining between them.

The J gene is TRBJ1-1, the V gene TRBV5-4, with D unclear. This CDR3 has 13 residues. The germline V gene has CDR1 SGHNT and CDR2 YYREEE (reference sequence). Trimming took 1 base from V and 3 from J, leaving 7 bases between them. The CDR3, as DNA: TGTGCCAGCAGCTTGTTTGGGGACACTGAAGCTTTCTTT. This codes for CASSLFGDTEAFF.

The V and J genes are TRBV5-4 and TRBJ2-1, with 8 nucleotides matching TRBD1. Trimming took 6 bases from V and 9 from J; bases not matched to a gene: 8. The CDR3 runs to 13 residues. Looked up from germline, CDR1 is SGHNT and CDR2 is YYREEE (reference sequence). The CDR3, as DNA: TGTGCCAGCAACCCAGGACAGGGTTTTGAGCAGTTCTTC. It translates to CASNPGQGFEQFF.

V and J are TRBV19 and TRBJ2-1; 7 nucleotides agree with TRBD1. After removal of 5 bases from V and 8 bases from J, the junction contained 9 bases not matched to a gene. Germline V lookup: CDR1 LNHDA, CDR2 SQIVND (reference sequence). CDR3 length: 14 amino acids. CDR3 amino acids: CASSATTGRYEQFF. The DNA for the CDR3 is TGTGCCAGTAGTGCTACGACAGGGCGCTATGAGCAGTTCTTC. Filled out from reference TRBV19 and TRBJ2-1, the complete variable domain reads DGGITQSPKYLFRKEGQNVTLSCEQNLNHDAMYWYRQDPGQGLRLIYYSQIVNDFQKGDIAEGYSVSREKKESFPLTVTSAQKNPTAFYLCASSATTGRYEQFFGPGTRLTVL.

V gene TRBV19 combines with J gene TRBJ1-5; possibly TRBD1 for D (6 bases). The CDR3 runs to 16 residues. CDR1 LNHDA and CDR2 SQIVND come from the germline V gene (reference sequence). The ends were cut back, 6 bases at V and 4 bases at J, with 19 bases in the middle. This CDR3 reads CASRRDTRLTNQPQHF. The CDR3 DNA reads as TGTGCCAGTAGGCGGGACACCCGTTTGACTAATCAGCCCCAGCATTTT. Complete variable domain (other parts from reference TRBV19 and TRBJ1-5): DGGITQSPKYLFRKEGQNVTLSCEQNLNHDAMYWYRQDPGQGLRLIYYSQIVNDFQKGDIAEGYSVSREKKESFPLTVTSAQKNPTAFYLCASRRDTRLTNQPQHFGDGTRLSIL.

This chain uses TRBV7-2 with TRBJ1-1; D is ambiguous. Germline V gene sequence: CDR1 SGHTA, CDR2 FQGNSA. Trimming removed 1 base at V and 1 base at J, with 10 bases between. The CDR3 totals 15 residues. CDR3 nucleotides: TGTGCCAGCAGCTTAGGTGCGTTGAGGAACACTGAAGCTTTCTTT. Encoded protein: CASSLGALRNTEAFF.

The chain recombines TRBV6-1 with TRBJ1-1; D gene uncertain. The V and J ends lost 2 bases and 6 bases respectively, with 13 bases between them. The germline V gene encodes CDR1 MNHNS and CDR2 SASEGT. The length of the CDR3 is 14 residues. DNA of the CDR3: TGTGCCAGCAGTGAAAGGTGGGGTTTCGCTGAAGCTTTCTTT. The encoded protein is CASSERWGFAEAFF.

The chain employs TRBV19 and TRBJ2-1; 12 nucleotides align to TRBD2. The CDR3 is 14 residues long. Germline values: CDR1 LNHDA, CDR2 SQIVND (reference sequence). The V and J ends lost 5 bases and 10 bases, in that order; junction bases with no gene match: 6. CDR3 nucleotides: TGTGCCAGTAGTTGGTCTAGCGGGAGGGGCGAGCAGTTCTTC. Its translation: CASSWSSGRGEQFF.

The CDR3 coding sequence is TGCGCCAGCAGCTTGGGTCATTCACCCCTCCACTTT. Encoded protein: CASSLGHSPLHF. The genes are TRBV5-1 and TRBJ1-6; D unresolved. This CDR3 is 12 amino acids long. V lost 0 bases and J 8 bases, leaving 3 bases between the germline ends. Germline lookup yields CDR1 SGHRS and CDR2 YFSETQ.

This sequence joins TRBV27 and TRBJ1-2; no clear D gene. The length of the CDR3 is 12 residues. Trimming left V 7 bases short and J 8 bases short, with 14 bases between. Per the germline V gene, CDR1 is MNHEY and CDR2 is SMNVEV (reference sequence). DNA of the CDR3: TGTGCCAGCAAAACGGCGGTAGGAGGCTACACCTTC. This sequence encodes CASKTAVGGYTF.

The V and J genes are TRBV3-1 (or the pseudogene TRBV3-2) and TRBJ2-3; 12 nucleotides line up with TRBD1. The CDR3 is made up of 17 amino acids. V shed 1 base, J shed 5 bases, and the junction held 7 bases outside the gene matches. Germline lookup yields CDR1 LGHDT and CDR2 YNNKEL (reference sequence). In DNA form, the CDR3 reads TGTGCCAGCAGCCAAGCCAGGGACAGGGGGCAGGGAGATACGCAGTATTTT. It yields the protein CASSQARDRGQGDTQYF.

The rearrangement links TRBV6-4 to TRBJ2-2; 7 nucleotides line up with TRBD1. Per the germline V gene, CDR1 is MRHNA and CDR2 is SNTAGT. Trimming at V came to 3 bases and at J to 4 bases, leaving 2 bases not matched to a gene. The CDR3 contains 14 residues. The DNA for the CDR3 is TGTGCCAGCAGTGAGGCAGGGGGCACCGGGGAGCTGTTTTTT. This sequence encodes CASSEAGGTGELFF.

The gene calls are TRBV12-3 or TRBV12-4 and TRBJ2-1; no reliable D call. Between the trimmed V and J ends, which lost 4 bases and 0 bases, there was a span of 4 bases. The length of the CDR3 is 13 residues. CDR3 loop: CASSSRSYNEQFF. In DNA, the CDR3 is TGTGCCAGCAGTTCTCGCTCCTACAATGAGCAGTTCTTC.

V is TRBV19 and J is TRBJ2-2; no firm D call. Trimming removed 5 bases at V and 6 bases at J, with 16 bases between. There are 15 residues in the CDR3. Germline CDR1 is LNHDA and CDR2 is SQIVND (reference sequence). CDR3 coding DNA: TGTGCCAGTAGTGTTTCCCCGACGTTCCCCGGGGAGCTGTTTTTT. Protein: CASSVSPTFPGELFF.

The rearrangement joins TRBV19 to TRBJ1-1; a weak D match, TRBD1 (6 bases). Germline CDR1 LNHDA, CDR2 SQIVND (reference sequence). The CDR3 covers 16 residues. V was cut by 5 bases and J by 6 bases, with 22 bases left in between. The CDR3 spells CASSPKGLGAWPEAFF. In DNA form, the CDR3 reads TGTGCCAGTAGTCCAAAAGGGTTGGGGGCTTGGCCTGAAGCTTTCTTT. Full variable domain (outside the CDR3, taken from reference TRBV19 and TRBJ1-1): DGGITQSPKYLFRKEGQNVTLSCEQNLNHDAMYWYRQDPGQGLRLIYYSQIVNDFQKGDIAEGYSVSREKKESFPLTVTSAQKNPTAFYLCASSPKGLGAWPEAFFGQGTRLTVV.

The chain has TRBV4-1 and TRBJ1-2, with a possible D match to TRBD1 (6 bases). The CDR3 is 15 amino acids. CDR1 and CDR2 (germline): MGHRA, YSYEKL. V dropped 1 base and J dropped 4 bases, with 13 bases sitting between them. CDR3 sequence reads: CASSQVGSGAYGYTF. Written as DNA, the CDR3 is TGCGCCAGCAGCCAAGTGGGGTCGGGGGCCTATGGCTACACCTTC.

The chain has TRBV27 and TRBJ2-3; 10 nucleotides match TRBD2. The germline V gene encodes CDR1 MNHEY and CDR2 SMNVEV (reference sequence). This CDR3 contains 17 residues. V lost 4 bases to trimming and J lost 2 bases; unmatched junction nucleotides: 9. The CDR3 nucleotides read TGTGCCAGCAGTTCTCCGAGGACTAGCGGACCCACAGATACGCAGTATTTT. Translated, it gives CASSSPRTSGPTDTQYF.

This clone was seen once. The chain has TRBV6-5 and TRBJ1-2, with D possibly matching TRBD1 (5 bases). The V end was cut by 4 bases, the J end by 0 bases, with 15 bases between. Germline CDR1 MNHEY, CDR2 SVGAGI. The CDR3 is 16 amino acids. As DNA, the CDR3 is TGTGCCAGCAGTTCGGGACGGGACCCAGCTAACTATGGCTACACCTTC. This encodes CASSSGRDPANYGYTF.

This clone was observed once. The chain couples TRBV27 to TRBJ2-4; unclear D gene. With 6 bases removed from V and 1 base from J, the gap between germline ends came to 10 bases. CDR3 size: 14 residues. Germline loops: CDR1 MNHEY, CDR2 SMNVEV (reference sequence). The CDR3 nucleotides read TGTGCCAGCAGATCCCGCGGTGCCAAAAACATTCAGTACTTC. Protein: CASRSRGAKNIQYF.

The chain carries TRBV5-1 and TRBJ2-3; D might be TRBD2 (5 bases). V lost 2 bases, J lost 4 bases, and 14 bases lay in between. The CDR3 has 15 amino acids. The germline V gene encodes CDR1 SGHRS and CDR2 YFSETQ. As DNA, the CDR3 is TGCGCCAGCAGCTTTGCGGGCAACTCGCCAGATACGCAGTATTTT. It codes for CASSFAGNSPDTQYF.

The rearrangement uses TRBV3-1 (or the pseudogene TRBV3-2) and TRBJ1-4, with a weak D call TRBD1 (6 bases). Trimming left V 2 bases short and J 4 bases short, with 17 bases between. Germline V CDR1 and CDR2: LGHDT, YNNKEL (reference sequence). The CDR3 sequence is 17 residues long. CDR3 region: CASSQSPGTRVNEKLFF. Here the CDR3 DNA reads TGTGCCAGCAGCCAATCCCCCGGGACAAGGGTTAATGAAAAACTGTTTTTT.

CDR3 sequence reads: CASSPTGTGNYGYTF. CDR3 bases: TGTGCCAGCAGCCCTACCGGGACAGGGAACTATGGCTACACCTTC. The chain couples TRBV11-2 to TRBJ1-2, with 9 bases fitting TRBD1. The length of the CDR3 is 15 residues. CDR1 is SGHAT, CDR2 FQNNGV, per germline. Germline trimming cut 5 bases from V and 2 bases from J; bases unmatched to any gene: 6.

Here the CDR3 reads CASNPGTSLNEQYF. Here the CDR3 DNA reads TGTGCCAGCAACCCCGGGACAAGCCTTAACGAGCAGTACTTC. The V gene is TRBV27, the J gene TRBJ2-7, with a possible D match to TRBD1 (6 bases). CDR3 length equals 14 residues. Trimming pared 7 bases from V and 5 bases from J, leaving 18 bases between. The germline gives CDR1 MNHEY, CDR2 SMNVEV (reference sequence).